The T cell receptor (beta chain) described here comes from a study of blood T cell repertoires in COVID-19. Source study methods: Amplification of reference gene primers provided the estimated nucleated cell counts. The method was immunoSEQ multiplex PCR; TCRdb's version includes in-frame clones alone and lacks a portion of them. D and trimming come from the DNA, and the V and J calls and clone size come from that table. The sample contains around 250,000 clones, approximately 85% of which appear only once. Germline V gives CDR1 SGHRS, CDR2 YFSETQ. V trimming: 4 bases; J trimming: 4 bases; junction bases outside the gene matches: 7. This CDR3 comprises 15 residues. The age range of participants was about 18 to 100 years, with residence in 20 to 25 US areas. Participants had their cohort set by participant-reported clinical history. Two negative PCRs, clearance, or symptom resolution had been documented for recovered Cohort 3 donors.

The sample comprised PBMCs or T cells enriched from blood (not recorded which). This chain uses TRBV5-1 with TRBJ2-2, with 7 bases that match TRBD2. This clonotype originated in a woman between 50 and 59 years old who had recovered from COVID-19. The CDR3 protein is CASSGAGEATGELFF. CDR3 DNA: TGCGCCAGCAGCGGGGCGGGGGAGGCCACCGGGGAGCTGTTTTTT.